A selection of T cell receptor beta chains follows, all from one sample in a study of blood T cell repertoires in COVID-19. Libraries were prepared by immunoSEQ multiplex PCR; TCRdb keeps only in-frame clonotypes and omits some of them. The sample records about 83,000 clones, 86% being singletons. Sequencing was performed on peripheral blood. The receptors derive from a man over 45 with active COVID-19. CDR3s include the opening cysteine and the closing phenylalanine or tryptophan. The order of the fields is CDR3 DNA, CDR3 protein, D gene, V gene, J gene, clone size. The D gene is left open where the match is weak. Clone size is not always given. Where it is, it says once, few, many or a class for expanded clones.

cdr3_nt: TGTGCCGGGGCGGACAGGGGGACAGATACGCAGTATTTT; cdr3_aa: CAGADRGTDTQYF; d_call: TRBD1; v_call: TRBV7-9; j_call: TRBJ2-3; clone_size: .
cdr3_nt: TGTGCCACCAGCAGAAGAAGGACAGGGGGGTATGAGCAGTTCTTC; cdr3_aa: CATSRRRTGGYEQFF; d_call: TRBD1; v_call: TRBV15; j_call: TRBJ2-1; clone_size: once
cdr3_nt: TGTGCCAGCAGCCAAGACAGGGCTCAGCCCCAGCATTTT; cdr3_aa: CASSQDRAQPQHF; d_call: .; v_call: TRBV3-1/TRBV3-2; j_call: TRBJ1-5; clone_size: .
cdr3_nt: TGCAGCGTTGACCAGCGGGGGAACCCCGGGGAGCTGTTTTTT; cdr3_aa: CSVDQRGNPGELFF; d_call: TRBD2; v_call: TRBV29-1; j_call: TRBJ2-2; clone_size: .
cdr3_nt: TGTGCCAGCTCACAGGGGGCGAACACCGGGGAGCTGTTTTTT; cdr3_aa: CASSQGANTGELFF; d_call: .; v_call: TRBV18; j_call: TRBJ2-2; clone_size: .
cdr3_nt: TGCGCCAGCAGCTGGACGGGGGGAGAGTACGAGCAGTACTTC; cdr3_aa: CASSWTGGEYEQYF; d_call: TRBD2; v_call: TRBV5-1; j_call: TRBJ2-7; clone_size: once
cdr3_nt: TGTGCCAGCAGCTTAGATGTGAGTCAGGGGAATCAGCCCCAGCATTTT; cdr3_aa: CASSLDVSQGNQPQHF; d_call: .; v_call: TRBV11-2; j_call: TRBJ1-5; clone_size: .
cdr3_nt: TGTGCCAGCAGCCGATCAACAGGGAACACTGAAGCTTTCTTT; cdr3_aa: CASSRSTGNTEAFF; d_call: .; v_call: TRBV14; j_call: TRBJ1-1; clone_size: few
cdr3_nt: TGTGCCTGGAGACTAGGGGGCGCGATTACCGAGCAGTACTTC; cdr3_aa: CAWRLGGAITEQYF; d_call: TRBD1; v_call: TRBV30; j_call: TRBJ2-7; clone_size: .
cdr3_nt: TGTGCCAGCAGCCCGAAGGAGGGGACAGGGGGCAATGAGCAGTTCTTC; cdr3_aa: CASSPKEGTGGNEQFF; d_call: TRBD1; v_call: TRBV5-5; j_call: TRBJ2-1; clone_size: .
cdr3_nt: TGCGCCAGTTCTCCTGGGGGGAGCTCCTACAATGAGCAGTTCTTC; cdr3_aa: CASSPGGSSYNEQFF; d_call: .; v_call: TRBV5-1; j_call: TRBJ2-1; clone_size: .
cdr3_nt: TGCGCCAGCAGCGAACCGGGACAGGGGTTTGAAAAACTGTTTTTT; cdr3_aa: CASSEPGQGFEKLFF; d_call: TRBD1; v_call: TRBV5-1; j_call: TRBJ1-4; clone_size: .
cdr3_nt: TGCGCCAGCAGCTCCGGGACAGGAGTCTACGAGCAGTACTTC; cdr3_aa: CASSSGTGVYEQYF; d_call: TRBD1; v_call: TRBV5-1; j_call: TRBJ2-7; clone_size: once
cdr3_nt: TGTGCCAGCTCACCTCAGGGACAGGGGCCCTACGAGCAGTACTTC; cdr3_aa: CASSPQGQGPYEQYF; d_call: TRBD1; v_call: TRBV18; j_call: TRBJ2-7; clone_size: once
cdr3_nt: TGTGCCAGCAGAGTAAGCGGGGGGAACACCGGGGAGCTGTTTTTT; cdr3_aa: CASRVSGGNTGELFF; d_call: TRBD2; v_call: TRBV2; j_call: TRBJ2-2; clone_size: .
cdr3_nt: TGTGCCAGCTCACCCGGACAGGGGGCCCACGAGCAGTACTTC; cdr3_aa: CASSPGQGAHEQYF; d_call: TRBD1; v_call: TRBV18; j_call: TRBJ2-7; clone_size: .